Described below is a single TCR beta chain sequence and its context. What antigen it recognizes has not been identified. No base quality values were provided; no much bigger clone lies one nucleotide off. Explained via the paper, the time point label denotes: about 28 days (+/-7) after the second vaccine dose. AZD1222 recipients given second doses at about 4 weeks or at about 12 weeks were pooled, since spike-specific TCR depth and breadth were not found to differ between the two schedules. Vaccinee samples came from UK trials COV001 and COV002, including a single-blind randomized controlled phase 2/3 trial of AZD1222 (ChAdOx1 nCoV-19) in healthy adults. For TCRbeta chain sequencing, PBMC samples were collected from trial participants at day 0 and at day 28 after the second dose. This sample is drawn from a study of T cell responses to AZD1222 COVID-19 vaccine (dated by TCRdb to the early 2020s). With regard to the full study: A total of 233 trial participants underwent TCR sequencing, of whom about 210 received two doses of AZD1222 and about 25 received two doses of the MenACWY control vaccine. Trial participants were enrolled by age into subgroups of 18-55, 56-69 and 70-plus years, and around 140, 26 and 57 TCR-sequenced participants, respectively, were included in these subgroups.

The CDR3 regions of human TCRbeta chains were analyzed by immunosequencing. In the paper's pipeline: Repertoire TCRs were checked for matches against a reference library of SARS-CoV-2-specific TCRs that had been generated using the MIRA antigen-specificity platform. Breadth was defined as the fraction of unique TCRs that were SARS-CoV-2-associated, and depth was defined as the fraction of total T cells that were SARS-CoV-2-associated. Using the MIRA data, every spike-specific TCR was mapped to the spike region that the TCR reacted to and assigned to either a CD4 or a CD8 class. Log10-transformed breadth and depth values were compared by one-way ANOVA with Sidak's multiple comparisons tests. TCRdb carries this immuneACCESS record with in-frame sequences only. Its versions omit some clonotypes, under half of them owing to an unresolved V gene in the studies checked, with the rest unexplained. V and J calls and clone size follow that table, whereas D and trimming were derived from the DNA. For this sample the table gives roughly 150,000 clones, of which about 91% were detected only once. 1.1% of the sample rests with the top ten.

Between the V and J ends, shortened by 6 bases and 5 bases respectively, the junction contains 19 bases. The CDR3 goes from the cysteine to the phenylalanine over 15 residues. Of all the DNA, just the CDR3 is kept, 45 bases in frame from base 1. CDR1 and CDR2 (MNHNY, SVGAGI) derive from the germline V gene (reference sequence). General conclusions and limits of the study: Conclusions about previously exposed vaccinees were limited because only a handful of AZD1222 recipients were SARS-CoV-2 seropositive at baseline. Because no day 14 peak-response samples were available, repertoires were characterized only after the peak T cell response. Participants were mostly white British, with more females than males. The authors suggested clonal diversity may have been underestimated. Reportedly, close to half of the unique spike-specific TCRs recognized epitopes lying outside the regions that are mutated in the B.1.351 and B.1.1.7 variants. Vaccine-associated CD4 TCRs spanned the whole spike protein, with dominant responses in regions 160-218 and 743-854. The 56-69-year group was small, and its depth increase did not reach significance, likely because of low power. A significant rise in spike-specific TCR breadth and depth was observed after two AZD1222 doses relative to day 0 and relative to MenACWY recipients.

The receptor chain draws on TRBV6-6 and TRBJ2-5; possibly the D gene is TRBD2, per 5 matching bases. Sequenced here: peripheral blood, sampled 28 days after the second AZD1222 dose. The origin of this receptor is an adult who received the AZD1222 COVID-19 vaccine. The CDR3 region has the sequence CASRTRQAGGETQYF. The bases read TGTGCCAGCAGAACCAGGCAGGCGGGCGGGGAGACCCAGTACTTC.